The following is a T cell receptor beta chain sequence with its context. Its antigen is undetermined. The entry originates in a study of shared clonotypes between healthy human individuals. Study overall: Donors had three CD4 naive, three CD4 memory, two CD8 naive and one CD8 memory plate apiece. Study-level points and caveats: Expectations were that clonotype sharing among donors would be affected by sequencing depth. The generation probabilities recorded for non-shared clonotypes fell below those of clonotypes shared by all four donors. Naive CD4 clonotypes overlapped across a few donors at about 5.2%.

The method was immunoSEQ multiplex PCR; TCRdb's version includes in-frame clones alone and lacks a portion of them. The sample yields 1,100,000 or so clones, about 84% seen once. The CDR3 is 14 residues long. This TCR was recovered from a man in his late teens or twenties in good health. Some clones in this sample may be carry-over from other donors' samples. The specimen was memory CD4+ T cells from PBMCs. Specified subset: CD45RA-negative fraction. The chain links TRBV21-1 to TRBJ2-7. TRBV21-1 is listed as a pseudogene. CDR3 residues: CASSKAKISYEQYF. The CDR3 coding sequence is TGTGCCAGCAGCAAAGCTAAGATCTCCTACGAGCAGTACTTC.